This T cell receptor (beta chain) was observed in a study of shared clonotypes between healthy human individuals. Study observations and caveats: The authors expected sequencing depth to affect clonotype sharing among donors. Represented genetic and exposure-history diversity was restricted by having few donors. As a rule, naive subsets had a larger estimated richness than memory subsets.

As regards this clone: The antigen is not known.

With 3 bases removed from V and 3 bases from J, the gap between germline ends came to 18 bases. The CDR3 contains 17 residues. CDR1 is KGHSH, CDR2 LQKENI, per germline. The repertoire was sequenced with immunoSEQ multiplex PCR; TCRdb's copy has only in-frame clones and lacks some. The sample has about 680,000 clones; 92% are singletons. Naive-designated CD8 cells lacked CD45RO, were positively enriched for CCR7, and omitted terminally differentiated effector memory CD45RA+ cells. The TCR originated in a man between 25 and 39 years old in good health. This chain uses TRBV18 with TRBJ2-1, with D possibly matching TRBD1 (5 bases). Sequenced input: naive CD8+ T cells sorted from blood. CDR3 bases: TGTGCCAGCTCACCGCCCCGATCGACAGCAAACTACAATGAGCAGTTCTTC. It is translated as CASSPPRSTANYNEQFF.